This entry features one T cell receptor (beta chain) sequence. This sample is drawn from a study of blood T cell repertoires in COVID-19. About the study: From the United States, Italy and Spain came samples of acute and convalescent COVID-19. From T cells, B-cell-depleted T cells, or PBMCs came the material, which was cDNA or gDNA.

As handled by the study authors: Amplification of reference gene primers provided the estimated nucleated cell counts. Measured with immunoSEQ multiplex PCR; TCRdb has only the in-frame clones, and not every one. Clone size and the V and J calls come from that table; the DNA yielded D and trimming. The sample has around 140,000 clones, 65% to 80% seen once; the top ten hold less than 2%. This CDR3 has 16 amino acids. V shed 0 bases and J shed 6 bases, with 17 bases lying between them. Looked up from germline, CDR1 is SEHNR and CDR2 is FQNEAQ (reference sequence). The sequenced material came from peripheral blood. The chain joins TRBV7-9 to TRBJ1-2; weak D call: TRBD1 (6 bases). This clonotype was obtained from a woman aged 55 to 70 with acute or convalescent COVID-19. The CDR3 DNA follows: TGTGCCAGCAGCTTAGCATCTCGAGCAGGGGATAATGGCTACACCTTC. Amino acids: CASSLASRAGDNGYTF.